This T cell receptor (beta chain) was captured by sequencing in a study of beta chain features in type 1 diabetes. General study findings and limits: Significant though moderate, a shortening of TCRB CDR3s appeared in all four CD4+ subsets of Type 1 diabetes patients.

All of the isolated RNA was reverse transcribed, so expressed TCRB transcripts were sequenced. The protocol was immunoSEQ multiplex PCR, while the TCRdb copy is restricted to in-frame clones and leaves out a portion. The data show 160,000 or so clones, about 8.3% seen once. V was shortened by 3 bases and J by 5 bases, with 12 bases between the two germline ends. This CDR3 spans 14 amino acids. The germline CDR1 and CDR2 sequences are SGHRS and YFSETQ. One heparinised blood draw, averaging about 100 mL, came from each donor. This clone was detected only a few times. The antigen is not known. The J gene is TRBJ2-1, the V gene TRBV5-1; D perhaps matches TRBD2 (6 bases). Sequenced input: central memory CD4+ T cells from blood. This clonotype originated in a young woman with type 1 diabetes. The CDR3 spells CASSSTSLHNEQFF. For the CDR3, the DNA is TGCGCCAGCAGCTCGACTAGTCTCCACAATGAGCAGTTCTTC.